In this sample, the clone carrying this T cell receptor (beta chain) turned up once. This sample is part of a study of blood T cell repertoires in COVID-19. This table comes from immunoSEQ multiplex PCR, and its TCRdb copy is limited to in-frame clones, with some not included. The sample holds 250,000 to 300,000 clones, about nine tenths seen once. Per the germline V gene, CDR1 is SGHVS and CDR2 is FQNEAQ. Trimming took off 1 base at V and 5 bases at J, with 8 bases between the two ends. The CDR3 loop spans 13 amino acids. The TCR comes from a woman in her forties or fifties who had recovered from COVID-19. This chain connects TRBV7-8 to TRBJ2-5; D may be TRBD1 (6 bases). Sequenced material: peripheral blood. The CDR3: CASSLGTGETQYF. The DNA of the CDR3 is TGTGCCAGCAGCTTAGGTACAGGGGAGACCCAGTACTTC.